The 14 T cell receptor beta chains below were found in one sample sequenced in a study of T cell responses to AZD1222 COVID-19 vaccine. Assay: immunoSEQ multiplex PCR; the TCRdb copy retains only in-frame clones and omits some. The table shows 130,000 to 150,000 clones, with around 90% occurring only once. The sequencing here drew on peripheral blood, taken on day 0 of AZD1222 vaccination. The receptors derive from an adult in good health.

The chain uses TRBV21-1 and TRBJ2-1; TRBD2, the table's D call, lacks a check against the DNA. TRBV21-1 is a pseudogene. CDR3 size: 11 residues. CDR3 sequence (DNA): TGTGCCAGCACCCTGAGCCCCGAGCAGTTCTTC. Amino acids: CASTLSPEQFF.

V and J are TRBV5-1 and TRBJ1-2; D not certain. Germline assignment: CDR1 SGHRS and CDR2 YFSETQ. Between the trimmed V and J ends, which lost 0 bases and 5 bases, there was a span of 11 bases. The CDR3 is 14 amino acids. The CDR3: CASSLAEAEYGYTF. The CDR3 nucleotides are TGCGCCAGCAGCTTGGCCGAAGCAGAGTATGGCTACACCTTC.

The chain is built from TRBV7-9 and TRBJ1-6; D gene ambiguous. V lost 0 bases and J 8 bases, leaving 2 bases between the germline ends. The germline CDR1 and CDR2 sequences are SEHNR and FQNEAQ (reference sequence). This CDR3 comprises 12 residues. The CDR3 spells CASSLADSPLHF. In nucleotides, the CDR3 is TGTGCCAGCAGCTTAGCGGATTCACCCCTCCACTTT.

This chain links TRBV28 with TRBJ1-1; D is unresolved. The CDR3 loop spans 13 amino acids. The germline gives CDR1 MDHEN, CDR2 SYDVKM. V was cut by 6 bases and J by 6 bases, with 14 bases left in between. The CDR3 DNA reads TGTGCCAGCAGCTCAATCCCCCCCCCTGAAGCTTTCTTT. This encodes CASSSIPPPEAFF. Drawing the rest from reference TRBV28 and TRBJ1-1, the complete variable domain is DVKVTQSSRYLVKRTGEKVFLECVQDMDHENMFWYRQDPGLGLRLIYFSYDVKMKEKGDIPEGYSVSREKKERFSLILESASTNQTSMYLCASSSIPPPEAFFGQGTRLTVV.

The rearrangement uses TRBV7-9 and TRBJ1-2; 11 bases match TRBD1. This CDR3 has 14 residues. Per the germline V gene, CDR1 is SEHNR and CDR2 is FQNEAQ (reference sequence). The trim removed 5 bases at V and 7 bases at J, leaving 6 bases unmatched. The chain's CDR3 is CASSPPGQGGGYTF. In DNA form, the CDR3 reads TGTGCCAGCAGCCCGCCGGGACAGGGGGGTGGCTACACCTTC.

This rearrangement joins TRBV5-1 to TRBJ1-2, with D possibly TRBD1 on 5 matching bases. Trimming shortened V by 4 bases and J by 4 bases, and 17 bases separated the two germline ends. CDR1 and CDR2 (germline): SGHRS, YFSETQ. The CDR3 is 15 residues long. The CDR3 sequence: CASSDRDANSYGYTF. The CDR3 bases are TGCGCCAGCAGCGACCGGGACGCCAATTCCTATGGCTACACCTTC.

V usage is TRBV21-1 and J usage is TRBJ2-4; no check of the table's D call, TRBD2, against the DNA was made. TRBV21-1 is given as a pseudogene. This CDR3 comprises 19 residues. CDR3 amino acids: CASSSRLAVKLLAKNIQYF. As DNA, the CDR3 is TGTGCCAGCAGCTCCCGACTAGCGGTTAAGCTCCTAGCCAAAAACATTCAGTACTTC.

V is TRBV5-5 and J is TRBJ2-5, with no clear D. The germline V and J ends were trimmed by 0 bases and 5 bases, with 8 bases remaining between them. This CDR3 spans 13 amino acids. CDR1 is SGHKS, CDR2 YYEKEE, per germline (reference sequence). The CDR3 loop is CASSLEVVETQYF. In DNA, the CDR3 is TGTGCCAGCAGCTTGGAGGTGGTCGAGACCCAGTACTTC.

CDR3 coding DNA: TGCGCCAGCAGCCCGACTAGCGCCCGAAGTACCGGGGAGCTGTTTTTT. Protein: CASSPTSARSTGELFF. This chain uses TRBV4-1 with TRBJ2-2; 8 positions agree with TRBD2. Germline V gene lookup returns CDR1 MGHRA and CDR2 YSYEKL. Trimming took 4 bases from V and 5 from J; bases not matched to a gene: 9. The CDR3 spans 16 residues.

The table lists this clone with a few counts. This chain connects TRBV9 to TRBJ2-2; 7 nucleotides agree with TRBD2. CDR1 and CDR2 (germline): SGDLS, YYNGEE. The CDR3 contains 16 residues. V shed 2 bases and J 0 bases; nucleotides not matched to a gene: 4. The CDR3 is CASSVRLAANTGELFF. CDR3 bases: TGTGCCAGCAGCGTCCGCCTAGCGGCGAACACCGGGGAGCTGTTTTTT.

This clone was seen a single time. The rearrangement uses TRBV7-2 and TRBJ2-3; D unresolved. Between the trimmed V and J ends, which lost 7 bases and 5 bases, there was a span of 19 bases. Per the germline V gene, CDR1 is SGHTA and CDR2 is FQGNSA. The CDR3 is 15 residues long. The CDR3 nucleotides read TGTGCCAGCAAAGTGACGGGCTATTCGGGAGATACGCAGTATTTT. Its translation: CASKVTGYSGDTQYF.

The V call is TRBV5-1, the J call TRBJ2-7; 12 bases fit TRBD2. The CDR3 totals 17 residues. Germline CDR1 SGHRS, CDR2 YFSETQ. V dropped 0 bases and J dropped 3; count of bases not matched to a gene: 7. The CDR3 DNA reads TGCGCCAGCAGCTTGGCCCCGGGACTAGCGGGTAACTACGAGCAGTACTTC. As protein: CASSLAPGLAGNYEQYF.

The J gene is TRBJ1-1, the V gene TRBV6-5; TRBD1 is a possible D gene (6 bases). CDR1 and CDR2 (germline): MNHEY, SVGAGI. The V gene lost 0 bases and the J gene lost 4 bases, with 12 bases spanning the gap. The CDR3 spans 15 residues. CDR3: CASSYSSLGGTEAFF. DNA of the CDR3: TGTGCCAGCAGTTACTCTTCGTTAGGGGGCACTGAAGCTTTCTTT.

The chain joins TRBV2 to TRBJ1-2; D gene unclear. The CDR3 loop spans 12 amino acids. CDR1 and CDR2 from the germline V gene are SNHLY and FYNNEI. With 4 bases removed from V and 8 bases from J, the gap between germline ends came to 11 bases. The CDR3 region is CASSVQGLGYTF. In DNA, the CDR3 is TGTGCCAGCAGTGTTCAAGGGTTGGGCTACACCTTC.